Listed here are 11 T cell receptor beta chains from one sample, sequenced in a study of cytomegalovirus exposure and HLA in healthy donors. Both 60 Vbeta primers and 13 Jbeta primers went into the PCR. Here immunoSEQ multiplex PCR was the method, and the copy in TCRdb shows in-frame clones only, minus some. The table counts roughly 120,000 clones; roughly 1% lies in the top ten. The sample taken for sequencing was PBMCs. The receptors shown here come from a man between 18 and 35 years old in good health and CMV-seronegative.

The chain carries TRBV9 and TRBJ2-1, with 7 nucleotides matching TRBD1. V was clipped by 3 bases and J by 4 bases; unmatched bases: 4. From germline, CDR1 is SGDLS and CDR2 YYNGEE. This CDR3 region has 14 residues. The CDR3 reads CASSDGTAYNEQFF. The CDR3 region has the DNA TGTGCCAGCAGCGATGGGACAGCATACAATGAGCAGTTCTTC. The full variable domain, with the rest looked up from reference TRBV9 and TRBJ2-1, is DSGVTQTPKHLITATGQRVTLRCSPRSGDLSVYWYQQSLDQGLQFLIQYYNGEERAKGNILERFSAQQFPDLHSELNLSSLELGDSALYFCASSDGTAYNEQFFGPGTRLTVL.

The chain carries TRBV11-2 and TRBJ1-2, with D perhaps matching TRBD1 (5 bases). Germline CDR1 and CDR2: SGHAT and FQNNGV. CDR3 size: 15 residues. V was clipped by 5 bases and J by 3 bases, with 16 bases between them. CDR3 in amino acids: CASSPGGTWDYGYTF. CDR3 sequence (DNA): TGTGCCAGCAGCCCCGGGGGAACCTGGGACTATGGCTACACCTTC. Together with reference TRBV11-2 and TRBJ1-2, the CDR3 gives the full variable domain: EAGVAQSPRYKIIEKRQSVAFWCNPISGHATLYWYQQILGQGPKLLIQFQNNGVVDDSQLPKDRFSAERLKGVDSTLKIQPAKLEDSAVYLCASSPGGTWDYGYTFGSGTRLTVV.

V gene TRBV7-2 combines with J gene TRBJ1-1; no clear D gene. Trimming removed 3 bases from V and 2 bases from J, with 10 bases in between. The germline CDR1 and CDR2 sequences are SGHTA and FQGNSA. The CDR3 extends over 14 amino acids. The CDR3 sequence: CASSFWKTNTEAFF. CDR3 DNA: TGTGCCAGCAGCTTTTGGAAGACTAACACTGAAGCTTTCTTT.

The genes are TRBV2 and TRBJ1-2; 11 bases match TRBD1. V shed 5 bases and J 1 base; nucleotides not matched to a gene: 6. Germline loops: CDR1 SNHLY, CDR2 FYNNEI. The CDR3 is 16 amino acids. The CDR3 here is CASSLLDRGRNYGYTF. The CDR3 DNA reads as TGTGCCAGCAGTCTCCTGGACAGGGGGCGTAACTATGGCTACACCTTC.

J is TRBJ1-2 and V is TRBV5-4, with 8 bases aligning to TRBD1. After removal of 0 bases from V and 6 bases from J, the junction contained 7 bases not matched to a gene. The CDR3 is 15 amino acids. Looked up from germline, CDR1 is SGHNT and CDR2 is YYREEE (reference sequence). The CDR3 sequence is CASSLDLQGVNGYTF. The CDR3 DNA reads as TGTGCCAGCAGCTTGGACTTACAGGGGGTTAATGGCTACACCTTC.

Of note for this clone: Other DNA sequences within the sample encode an identical CDR3. The chain joins TRBV19 to TRBJ2-7; 7 positions agree with TRBD1. Germline V gene data show CDR1 as LNHDA and CDR2 as SQIVND (reference sequence). This CDR3 contains 15 residues. Trimming removed 5 bases from V and 4 bases from J; junction bases left unmatched: 11. CDR3 nucleotide sequence: TGTGCCAGTAGTTTTACAGGGGTACCTACTTACGAGCAGTACTTC. It specifies CASSFTGVPTYEQYF. Complete variable domain (other parts from reference TRBV19 and TRBJ2-7): DGGITQSPKYLFRKEGQNVTLSCEQNLNHDAMYWYRQDPGQGLRLIYYSQIVNDFQKGDIAEGYSVSREKKESFPLTVTSAQKNPTAFYLCASSFTGVPTYEQYFGPGTRLTVT.

This chain connects TRBV7-8 to TRBJ1-2; 8 bases line up with TRBD1. CDR3 length: 17 residues. After removal of 5 bases from V and 4 bases from J, the junction contained 15 bases not matched to a gene. CDR1 is SGHVS and CDR2 is FQNEAQ in the germline V gene. The CDR3 DNA sequence: TGTGCCAGCAGCCCCGGGACAGGTCCACCCTCTGTCTATGGCTACACCTTC. Its translation: CASSPGTGPPSVYGYTF.

CDR3 amino acids: CASSLLWDRGNYGYTF. CDR3 nucleotides: TGTGCCAGCAGCTTACTCTGGGACAGGGGAAATTATGGCTACACCTTC. This chain links TRBV13 with TRBJ1-2; 10 bases agree with TRBD1. The CDR3 totals 16 residues. Germline assignment: CDR1 PRHDT and CDR2 FYEKMQ (reference sequence). J was trimmed by 5 bases and V by 2 bases; bases with no gene match: 8.

The CDR3 protein is CTSLTLRDYEQYF. Here the CDR3 DNA reads TGCACCAGCCTAACTCTGAGGGATTACGAGCAGTACTTC. The gene calls are TRBV1 and TRBJ2-7; the table's D call of TRBD2 was not tested on the DNA. TRBV1 constitutes a pseudogene. The CDR3 contains 13 residues.

The rearrangement joins TRBV4-2 to TRBJ2-7; TRBD1 matches 8 bases. J lost 3 bases, V lost 1 base, and 8 bases had no gene match. CDR1 and CDR2 from the germline V gene are LGHNA and YNFKEQ. This CDR3 is built from 16 residues. CDR3 nucleotides: TGTGCCAGCAGCCAAGGTAGTGGACAGGGCAACTACGAGCAGTACTTC. This gives the protein CASSQGSGQGNYEQYF.

The V gene is TRBV5-1, the J gene TRBJ2-5; 7 bases map to TRBD1. The CDR3 contains 14 residues. The junction had 5 bases not matched to a gene; V was cut back by 3 bases and J by 3 bases. Germline lookup yields CDR1 SGHRS and CDR2 YFSETQ. As DNA, the CDR3 is TGCGCCAGCAGCTCAGGACAGGCCGAAGAGACCCAGTACTTC. Its translation: CASSSGQAEETQYF.